This TCR beta chain is from a study of cytomegalovirus exposure and HLA in healthy donors. About the research overall: A subsequent analysis reported that the approximately 120 validation repertoires were produced on the same platform that had also been used for the 666 first-cohort repertoires. Regarding the study as a whole: 150 or so TCR beta chains were listed as cytomegalovirus-associated. According to a later analysis, TCR clusters from the first cohort tended to co-occur in the roughly 130 validation repertoires.

The CDR3 extends over 17 amino acids. The table came from immunoSEQ multiplex PCR; TCRdb's copy has only in-frame clones and leaves some out. This sample yields more than 300,000 clones, of which more than 80% are seen a single time; about 0.91% belongs to the top ten. As regards this clone: Its antigen is currently unknown.

The sample consisted of PBMCs. This sequence was found in a woman aged 18-29 years in good health and CMV-seronegative. The chain employs TRBV21-1 and TRBJ2-3; the DNA was not compared with TRBD2, the D call given in the table. TRBV21-1 corresponds to a pseudogene. In DNA form, the CDR3 reads TGTGCCAGCAGCAAAGGGAGGAGCGCCCTCCTATGGGATACGCAGTATTTT. Its protein is CASSKGRSALLWDTQYF.